This T cell receptor (beta chain) appears in the sequencing data of a study of response to subunit inactivated influenza vaccine. Study outcomes and limitations: The study's authors posited that every seasonal influenza vaccination enlists few new T cells.

V dropped 3 bases and J dropped 4; count of bases not matched to a gene: 10. CDR3 length equals 17 residues. At least ten counts were recorded for this clonotype. What it binds is unknown. One entry per CDR3 protein, called by TCRdb with MiXCR from the RT-PCR reads. The sample comprises about 530,000 distinct CDR3 sequences, around 11% of which are singletons, and roughly a tenth rests with the top ten. This sequence originates from a man aged 50 or older who received an inactivated influenza vaccine. The rearrangement uses TRBV12-3 or TRBV12-4 and TRBJ1-5; TRBD1 agrees at 9 bases. Source: PBMCs from blood, taken on the day of vaccination. In DNA, the CDR3 is TGTGCCAGCAGTTTGAGATCCGGGACAGGGCCTAATCAGCCCCAGCATTTT. Residues: CASSLRSGTGPNQPQHF.